This T cell receptor beta chain was profiled in a study of control samples from healthy donors and cancer patients. Trimming removed 1 base from V and 3 bases from J, with 7 bases in between. From germline, CDR1 is SEHNR and CDR2 FQNEAQ (reference sequence). This CDR3 is built from 14 residues. Using immunoSEQ multiplex PCR, the repertoire was profiled, and TCRdb retains in-frame clones only, with some absent. The sample lists 230,000 or so clones, 85% to 95% occurring once. Material: blood. The rearrangement uses TRBV7-9 and TRBJ1-3; D may be TRBD1 (6 bases). The sequence came from a man in his forties or fifties in good health. CDR3 region: CASSLGGRGNTIYF. The CDR3 nucleotides are TGTGCCAGCAGCTTAGGGGGGCGTGGAAACACCATATATTTT.